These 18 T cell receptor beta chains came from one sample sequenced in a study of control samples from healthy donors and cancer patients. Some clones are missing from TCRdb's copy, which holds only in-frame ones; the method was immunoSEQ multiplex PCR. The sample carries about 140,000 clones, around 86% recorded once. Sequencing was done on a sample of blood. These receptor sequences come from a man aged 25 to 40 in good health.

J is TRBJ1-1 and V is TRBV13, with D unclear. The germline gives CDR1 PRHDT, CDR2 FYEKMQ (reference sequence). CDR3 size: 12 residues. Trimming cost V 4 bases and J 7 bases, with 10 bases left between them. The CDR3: CASSSTSGEAFF. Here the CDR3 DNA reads TGTGCCAGCAGCTCGACGTCGGGTGAAGCTTTCTTT.

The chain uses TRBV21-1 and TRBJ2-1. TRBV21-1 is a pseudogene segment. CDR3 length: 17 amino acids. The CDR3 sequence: CASSKSPSADPWNEQFF. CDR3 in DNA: TGTGCCAGCAGCAAAAGTCCTTCAGCCGATCCTTGGAATGAGCAGTTCTTC.

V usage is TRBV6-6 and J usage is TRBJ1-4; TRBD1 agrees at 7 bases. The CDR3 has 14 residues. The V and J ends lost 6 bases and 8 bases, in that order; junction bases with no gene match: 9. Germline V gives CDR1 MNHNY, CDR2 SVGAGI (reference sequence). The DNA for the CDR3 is TGTGCCAGCAGACCACAGGGGAATTACGAAAAACTGTTTTTT. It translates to CASRPQGNYEKLFF.

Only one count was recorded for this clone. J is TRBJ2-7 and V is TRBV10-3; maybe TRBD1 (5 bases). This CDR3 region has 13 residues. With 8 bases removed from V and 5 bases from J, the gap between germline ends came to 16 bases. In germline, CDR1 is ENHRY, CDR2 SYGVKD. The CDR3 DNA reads TGTGCCATCTGTCCGGAGCAGGGCCACGAGCAGTACTTC. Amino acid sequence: CAICPEQGHEQYF.

The CDR3 nucleotides are TGTGCCAGCAGTTACAGGGGAGGCGGGACTGAAGCTTTCTTT. It codes for CASSYRGGGTEAFF. The rearrangement links TRBV6-5 to TRBJ1-1; possible D gene TRBD1, 5 bases. There are 14 residues in the CDR3. The germline V and J ends were trimmed by 2 bases and 5 bases, with 12 bases remaining between them. Germline CDR1 reads MNHEY; CDR2 reads SVGAGI.

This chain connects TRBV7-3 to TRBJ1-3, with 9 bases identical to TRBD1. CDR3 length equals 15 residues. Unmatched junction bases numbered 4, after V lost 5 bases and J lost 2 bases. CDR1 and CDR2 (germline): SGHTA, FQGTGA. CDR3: CASSAQGAPGNTIYF. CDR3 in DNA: TGTGCCAGCAGCGCACAGGGGGCACCTGGAAACACCATATATTTT. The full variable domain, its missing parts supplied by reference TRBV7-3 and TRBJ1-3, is GAGVSQTPSNKVTEKGKYVELRCDPISGHTALYWYRQSLGQGPEFLIYFQGTGAADDSGLPNDRFFAVRPEGSVSTLKIQRTERGDSAVYLCASSAQGAPGNTIYFGEGSWLTVV.

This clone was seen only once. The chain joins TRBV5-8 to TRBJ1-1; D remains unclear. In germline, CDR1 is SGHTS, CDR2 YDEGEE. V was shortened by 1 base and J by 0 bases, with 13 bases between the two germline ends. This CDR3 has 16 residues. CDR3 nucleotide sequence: TGTGCCAGCAGCTTGTATTTATCCACCGTGAACACTGAAGCTTTCTTT. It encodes CASSLYLSTVNTEAFF.

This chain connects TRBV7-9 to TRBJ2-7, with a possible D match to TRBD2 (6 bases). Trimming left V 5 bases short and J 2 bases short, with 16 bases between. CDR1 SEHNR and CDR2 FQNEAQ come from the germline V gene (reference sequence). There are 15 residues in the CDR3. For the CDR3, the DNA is TGTGCCAGCAGCGCAAGGCTAGCGAACCCCTACGAGCAGTACTTC. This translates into CASSARLANPYEQYF. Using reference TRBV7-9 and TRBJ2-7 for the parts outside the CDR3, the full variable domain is DTGVSQNPRHKITKRGQNVTFRCDPISEHNRLYWYRQTLGQGPEFLTYFQNEAQLEKSRLLSDRFSAERPKGSFSTLEIQRTEQGDSAMYLCASSARLANPYEQYFGPGTRLTVT.

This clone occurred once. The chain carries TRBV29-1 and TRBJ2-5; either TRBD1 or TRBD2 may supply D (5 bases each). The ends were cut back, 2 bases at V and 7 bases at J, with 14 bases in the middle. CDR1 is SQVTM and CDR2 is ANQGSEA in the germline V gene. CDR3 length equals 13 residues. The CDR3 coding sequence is TGCAGCGTTGAAAATTGGGACGGCGGGACCCAGTACTTC. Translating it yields CSVENWDGGTQYF.

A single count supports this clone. DNA for the CDR3: TGTGCCAGCAGCTTAGTTACCACCGGGGAGCTGTTTTTT. As protein: CASSLVTTGELFF. The rearrangement joins TRBV7-8 to TRBJ2-2; D is unresolved. Germline V gives CDR1 SGHVS, CDR2 FQNEAQ. This CDR3 is built from 13 residues. The V gene lost 1 base and the J gene lost 4 bases, with 4 bases spanning the gap. The full variable domain, with the rest looked up from reference TRBV7-8 and TRBJ2-2, is GAGVSQSPRYKVAKRGQDVALRCDPISGHVSLFWYQQALGQGPEFLTYFQNEAQLDKSGLPSDRFFAERPEGSVSTLKIQRTQQEDSAVYLCASSLVTTGELFFGEGSRLTVL.

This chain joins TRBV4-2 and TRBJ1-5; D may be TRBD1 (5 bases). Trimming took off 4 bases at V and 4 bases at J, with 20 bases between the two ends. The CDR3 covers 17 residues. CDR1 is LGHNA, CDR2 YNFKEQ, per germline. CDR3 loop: CASSPRALQAGNQPQHF. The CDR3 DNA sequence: TGTGCCAGCAGCCCCAGGGCCTTGCAGGCGGGAAATCAGCCCCAGCATTTT.

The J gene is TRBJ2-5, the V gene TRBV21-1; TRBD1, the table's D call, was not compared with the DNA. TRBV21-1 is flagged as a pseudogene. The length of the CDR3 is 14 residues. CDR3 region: CASSLTGGEETQYF. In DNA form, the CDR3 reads TGTGCCAGCAGCCTCACAGGGGGGGAAGAGACCCAGTACTTC.

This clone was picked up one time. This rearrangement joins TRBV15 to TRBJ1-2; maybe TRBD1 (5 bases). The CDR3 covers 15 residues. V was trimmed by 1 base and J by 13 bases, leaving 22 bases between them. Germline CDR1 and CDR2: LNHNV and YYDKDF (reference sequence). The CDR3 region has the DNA TGTGCCACCAGCAGAGGGGGAGGGGCTGTTGGTCGATTCACCTTC. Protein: CATSRGGGAVGRFTF.

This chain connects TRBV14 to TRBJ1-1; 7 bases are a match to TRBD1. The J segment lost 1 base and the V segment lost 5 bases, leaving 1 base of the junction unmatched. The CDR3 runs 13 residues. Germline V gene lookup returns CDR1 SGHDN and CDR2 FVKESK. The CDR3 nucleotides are TGTGCCAGCAGCTGGGACAGGAACACTGAAGCTTTCTTT. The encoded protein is CASSWDRNTEAFF. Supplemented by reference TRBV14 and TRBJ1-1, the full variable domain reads EAGVTQFPSHSVIEKGQTVTLRCDPISGHDNLYWYRRVMGKEIKFLLHFVKESKQDESGMPNNRFLAERTGGTYSTLKVQPAELEDSGVYFCASSWDRNTEAFFGQGTRLTVV.

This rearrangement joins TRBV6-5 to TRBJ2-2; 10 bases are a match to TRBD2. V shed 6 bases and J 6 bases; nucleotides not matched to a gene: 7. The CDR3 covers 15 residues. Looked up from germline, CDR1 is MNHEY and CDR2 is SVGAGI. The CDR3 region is CASRGASGSAGELFF. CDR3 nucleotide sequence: TGTGCCAGCAGAGGGGCTAGCGGGAGCGCCGGGGAGCTGTTTTTT.

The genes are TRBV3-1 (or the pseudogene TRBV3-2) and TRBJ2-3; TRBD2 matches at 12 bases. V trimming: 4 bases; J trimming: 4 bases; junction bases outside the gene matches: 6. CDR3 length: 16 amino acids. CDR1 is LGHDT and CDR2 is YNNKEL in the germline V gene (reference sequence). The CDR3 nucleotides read TGTGCCAGCAGCCTTTCTAGCGGGGGGGCATCAGATACGCAGTATTTT. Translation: CASSLSSGGASDTQYF.

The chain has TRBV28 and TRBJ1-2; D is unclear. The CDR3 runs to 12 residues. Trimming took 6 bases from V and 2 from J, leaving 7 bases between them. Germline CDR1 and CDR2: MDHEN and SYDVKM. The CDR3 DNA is TGTGCCAGCAGACTCCTCAACTATGGCTACACCTTC. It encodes CASRLLNYGYTF.

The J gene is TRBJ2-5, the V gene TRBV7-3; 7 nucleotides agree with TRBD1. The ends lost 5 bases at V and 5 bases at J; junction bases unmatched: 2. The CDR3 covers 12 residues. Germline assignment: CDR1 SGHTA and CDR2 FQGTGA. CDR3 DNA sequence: TGTGCCAGCAGCGCGGACAGGGAGACCCAGTACTTC. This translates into CASSADRETQYF.